The subject of this entry is one T cell receptor beta chain. The sample belongs to a study of technical replicates of blood from several donors. Assay used: immunoSEQ multiplex PCR; TCRdb lists only in-frame clones, some missing. The repertoire consists of tens of thousands of clones, with approximately 95% occurring once and the leading ten covering approximately 0.25%. The CDR3 covers 11 residues. Germline V CDR1 and CDR2: ENHRY, SYGVKD. The germline V and J ends were trimmed by 0 bases and 6 bases, with 3 bases remaining between them. This chain links TRBV10-3 with TRBJ2-7, with unresolved D. This clonotype was sampled from a human donor in good health. Source material: T cells isolated from PBMCs. DNA of the CDR3: TGTGCCATCAGTGAGTCGAGCGAGCAGTACTTC. This sequence encodes CAISESSEQYF.